What follows are 3 T cell receptor beta chains derived from one specimen sequenced in a study of a mutant IDH1 vaccine in newly diagnosed glioma. These receptors have no identified antigens. Time point of the sample: week 35, safety follow-up. The study gave 300 ug of mutant IDH1 20-mer peptide per vaccine dose, with topical imiquimod. The table came from immunoSEQ multiplex PCR; TCRdb's copy has only in-frame clones and leaves some out. The data show about 27,000 clones, more than 75% seen once. Sequenced material: PBMCs, taken from a glioma patient whose treatment included an IDH1 peptide vaccine. Every receptor here comes from a man aged 45 to 65 with glioma.

This clone has only one observation. The chain links TRBV6-4 to TRBJ2-5; tentative D call: TRBD1 (6 bases). The CDR3 contains 17 residues. CDR1 and CDR2 from the germline V gene are MRHNA and SNTAGT. Trimming removed 1 base at V and 4 bases at J, with 19 bases between. The CDR3 here is CASSDCRDNGIGETQYF. The CDR3 DNA sequence: TGTGCCAGCAGTGACTGTCGGGACAATGGGATTGGAGAGACCCAGTACTTC.

This chain joins TRBV11-2 and TRBJ2-7; tentatively, D is TRBD2 (5 bases). The V gene's germline CDR1 is SGHAT and CDR2 FQNNGV. V lost 0 bases and J lost 3, with 12 bases in between. The CDR3 is 15 residues long. The CDR3 nucleotides read TGTGCCAGCAGCTTAGATCAACCCGAGGGCTACGAGCAGTACTTC. It specifies CASSLDQPEGYEQYF.

The chain links TRBV30 to TRBJ1-2; 9 bases agree with TRBD1. This CDR3 region has 15 residues. The V segment lost 3 bases and the J segment 0 bases; nucleotides outside the gene matches: 5. Germline lookup yields CDR1 GTSNPN and CDR2 SVGIG (reference sequence). CDR3 DNA sequence: TGTGCCTGGAGAGGACAGGGGCGGTCTAACTATGGCTACACCTTC. Its protein product is CAWRGQGRSNYGYTF. Filled out from reference TRBV30 and TRBJ1-2, the complete variable domain reads SQTIHQWPATLVQPVGSPLSLECTVEGTSNPNLYWYRQAAGRGLQLLFYSVGIGQISSEVPQNLSASRPQDRQFILSSKKLLLSDSGFYLCAWRGQGRSNYGYTFGSGTRLTVV.